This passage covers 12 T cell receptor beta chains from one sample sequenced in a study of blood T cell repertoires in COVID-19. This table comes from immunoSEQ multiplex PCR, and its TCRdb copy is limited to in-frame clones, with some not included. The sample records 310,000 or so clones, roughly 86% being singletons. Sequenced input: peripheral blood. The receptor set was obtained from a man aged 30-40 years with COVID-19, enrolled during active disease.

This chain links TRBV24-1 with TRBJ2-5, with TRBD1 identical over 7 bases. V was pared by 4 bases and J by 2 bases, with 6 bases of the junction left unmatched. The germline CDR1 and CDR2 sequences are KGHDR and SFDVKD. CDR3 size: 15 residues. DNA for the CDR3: TGTGCCACCAGTGAGAGAAGGGGGCCTCAAGAGACCCAGTACTTC. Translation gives CATSERRGPQETQYF.

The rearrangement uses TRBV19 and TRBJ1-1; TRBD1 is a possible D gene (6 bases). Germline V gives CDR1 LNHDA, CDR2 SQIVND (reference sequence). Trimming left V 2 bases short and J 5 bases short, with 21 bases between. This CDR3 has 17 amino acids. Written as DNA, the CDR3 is TGTGCCAGTAGTATATCTCGACAACGACTCCAGGGGACTGAAGCTTTCTTT. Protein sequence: CASSISRQRLQGTEAFF.

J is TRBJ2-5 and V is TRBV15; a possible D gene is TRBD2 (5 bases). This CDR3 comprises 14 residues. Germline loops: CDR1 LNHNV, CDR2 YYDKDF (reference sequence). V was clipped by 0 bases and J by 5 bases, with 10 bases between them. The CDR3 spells CATSRDVRGETQYF. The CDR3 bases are TGTGCCACCAGCAGAGATGTTAGAGGGGAGACCCAGTACTTC.

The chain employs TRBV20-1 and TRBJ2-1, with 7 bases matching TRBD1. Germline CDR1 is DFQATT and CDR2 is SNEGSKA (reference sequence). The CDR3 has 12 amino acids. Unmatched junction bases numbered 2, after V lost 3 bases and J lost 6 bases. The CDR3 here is CSASGQVNEQFF. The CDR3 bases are TGCAGTGCTAGTGGACAGGTCAATGAGCAGTTCTTC.

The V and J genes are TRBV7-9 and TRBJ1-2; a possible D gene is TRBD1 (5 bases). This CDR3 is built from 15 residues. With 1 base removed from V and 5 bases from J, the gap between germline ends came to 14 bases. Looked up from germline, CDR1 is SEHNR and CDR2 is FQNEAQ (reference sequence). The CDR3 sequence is CASSLGGGLGYGYTF. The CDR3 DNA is TGTGCCAGCAGCTTAGGTGGGGGGTTAGGGTATGGCTACACCTTC.

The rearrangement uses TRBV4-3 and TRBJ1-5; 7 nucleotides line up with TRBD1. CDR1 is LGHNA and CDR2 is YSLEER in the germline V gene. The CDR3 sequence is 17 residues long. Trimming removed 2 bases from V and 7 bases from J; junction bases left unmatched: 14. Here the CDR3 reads CASSQTPTGSTKQPQHF. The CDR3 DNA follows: TGCGCCAGCAGCCAAACACCGACAGGGTCGACCAAACAGCCCCAGCATTTT.

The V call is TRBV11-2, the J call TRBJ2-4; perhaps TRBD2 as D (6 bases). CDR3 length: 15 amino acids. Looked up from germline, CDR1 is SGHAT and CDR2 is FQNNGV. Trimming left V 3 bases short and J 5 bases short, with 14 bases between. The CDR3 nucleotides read TGTGCCAGCAGCTTTAGTTGGAGGGGAGAAAACATTCAGTACTTC. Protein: CASSFSWRGENIQYF.

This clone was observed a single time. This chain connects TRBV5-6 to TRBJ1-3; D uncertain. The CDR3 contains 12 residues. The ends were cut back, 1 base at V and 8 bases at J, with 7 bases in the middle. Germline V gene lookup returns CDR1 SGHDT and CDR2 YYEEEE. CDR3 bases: TGTGCCAGCAGCTTGCTAACGGACACCATATATTTT. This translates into CASSLLTDTIYF.

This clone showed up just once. CDR3 bases: TGTGCCATCAGTGAGTCCAGGGGGCGCGGCGGAAACACCATATATTTT. It is translated as CAISESRGRGGNTIYF. This chain joins TRBV10-3 and TRBJ1-3; 8 nucleotides align to TRBD1. CDR1 ENHRY and CDR2 SYGVKD come from the germline V gene. CDR3 size: 16 residues. The V gene end was trimmed by 0 bases and the J gene end by 4 bases; junction bases not matched to a gene: 5.

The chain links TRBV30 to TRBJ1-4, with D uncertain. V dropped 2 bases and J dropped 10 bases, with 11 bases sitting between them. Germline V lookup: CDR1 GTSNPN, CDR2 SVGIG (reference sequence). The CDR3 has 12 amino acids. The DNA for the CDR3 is TGTGCCTGGAGTAACTCGGTCGGAAAACTGTTTTTT. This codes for CAWSNSVGKLFF.

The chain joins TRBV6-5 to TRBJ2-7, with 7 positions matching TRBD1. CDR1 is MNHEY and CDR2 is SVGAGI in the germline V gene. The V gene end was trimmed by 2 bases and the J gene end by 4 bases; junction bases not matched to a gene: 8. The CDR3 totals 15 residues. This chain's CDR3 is CASSYRPGQMYEQYF. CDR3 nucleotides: TGTGCCAGCAGTTACCGGCCGGGACAGATGTACGAGCAGTACTTC.

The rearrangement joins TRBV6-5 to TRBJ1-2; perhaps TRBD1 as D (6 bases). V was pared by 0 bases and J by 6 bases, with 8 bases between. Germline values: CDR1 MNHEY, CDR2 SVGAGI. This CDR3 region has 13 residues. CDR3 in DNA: TGTGCCAGCAGTTACTCGGGGGCGGATGGCTACACCTTC. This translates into CASSYSGADGYTF.